Listed here are 3 T cell receptor beta chains from one sample, sequenced in a study of OX40 agonist ivuxolimab in advanced cancers. Some clones are missing from TCRdb's copy, which holds only in-frame ones; the method was immunoSEQ multiplex PCR. The sample has under 80,000 clones, roughly 91% seen once. The sequencing used CD4+ or CD8+ T cells sorted from blood, collected in a trial of the OX40 agonist ivuxolimab. The receptors come from an adult with an advanced solid tumor such as melanoma, head and neck, liver or kidney cancer.

This sequence joins TRBV7-9 and TRBJ2-2; the D is unclear. The V end lost 5 bases, the J end lost 4 bases, and 11 bases lay between the germline ends. The CDR3 covers 14 residues. Looked up from germline, CDR1 is SEHNR and CDR2 is FQNEAQ (reference sequence). CDR3 amino acids: CASSNGVATGELFF. CDR3 coding DNA: TGTGCCAGCAGCAATGGTGTCGCCACCGGGGAGCTGTTTTTT.

V and J are TRBV5-1 and TRBJ2-3; TRBD2 agrees at 9 bases. V gave up 0 bases and J gave up 1 base; unmatched junction bases: 6. Germline V gene data show CDR1 as SGHRS and CDR2 as YFSETQ. The CDR3 loop spans 17 amino acids. For the CDR3, the DNA is TGCGCCAGCAGCTTGGCCATTGGCGGGGGGGGCACAGATACGCAGTATTTT. It encodes CASSLAIGGGGTDTQYF. Supplemented by reference TRBV5-1 and TRBJ2-3, the full variable domain reads KAGVTQTPRYLIKTRGQQVTLSCSPISGHRSVSWYQQTPGQGLQFLFEYFSETQRNKGNFPGRFSGRQFSNSRSEMNVSTLELGDSALYLCASSLAIGGGGTDTQYFGPGTRLTVL.

CDR3 DNA: TGCAGCGTTGTACGCGGGGGCCAGGTGAATGAGCAGTTCTTC. As protein: CSVVRGGQVNEQFF. The rearrangement links TRBV29-1 to TRBJ2-1, with TRBD2 as a possible D gene (7 bases). V was pared by 4 bases and J by 7 bases, with 17 bases between. The CDR3 is 14 amino acids. Germline V lookup: CDR1 SQVTM, CDR2 ANQGSEA.